The rows below give T cell receptor beta chains drawn from one sample of a study of blood T cells in healthy people across ages. Via MiXCR, TCRdb re-called the 5' RACE reads, giving one row per CDR3 protein. The sample holds around 1,600,000 distinct CDR3 sequences; about 45% are singletons and the top ten take approximately 4.1%. The sequenced material came from blood. The receptors derive from a woman aged 18-30 years in good health. CDR3s include the opening cysteine and the closing phenylalanine or tryptophan. A D gene is named only where the DNA matches it firmly. Only part of the rows carry a size: once, few, many, or a class if the clone is expanded.

length	D	V	size	J	CDR3	DNA
16	.	TRBV20-1	.	TRBJ2-1	CSARVNDISPYNEQFF	TGTAGTGCTAGAGTGAACGACATTAGCCCCTACAATGAGCAGTTCTTC
12	.	TRBV27	.	TRBJ1-2	CASSSGPEGYTF	TGTGCCAGCAGTTCGGGACCGGAGGGCTACACCTTC
16	.	TRBV12-3/TRBV12-4	.	TRBJ1-3	CASSLGAANSGNTIYF	TGTGCCAGCAGTTTAGGGGCAGCGAACTCTGGAAACACCATATATTTT
13	.	TRBV30	many	TRBJ1-2	CAWSDGANYGYTF	TGTGCCTGGAGTGATGGGGCTAACTATGGCTACACCTTC
14	.	TRBV20-1	.	TRBJ1-1	CSARDRAGWTEAFF	TGCAGTGCTAGAGATCGGGCAGGTTGGACTGAAGCTTTCTTT
16	.	TRBV5-1	.	TRBJ2-3	CASSTSLAGSTDTQYF	TGCGCCAGCAGCACAAGTTTGGCGGGCAGCACAGATACGCAGTATTTT
16	TRBD2	TRBV19	few	TRBJ2-1	CASSWGRLAGYNEQFF	TGTGCCAGTAGTTGGGGACGTCTAGCGGGATACAATGAGCAGTTCTTC
16	TRBD1	TRBV5-1	.	TRBJ1-2	CASSSMTGGRNYSYTF	TGCGCCAGCAGCTCCATGACAGGGGGCCGGAACTATAGCTACACCTTC
19	.	TRBV28	few	TRBJ2-4	CASSFQNRFSPLAKNIQYF	TGTGCCAGCAGTTTTCAAAACAGGTTCTCTCCTCTGGCCAAAAACATTCAGTACTTC
15	TRBD2	TRBV9	few	TRBJ2-1	CASSISGDSYNEQFF	TGTGCCAGCAGCATTAGCGGGGACTCCTACAATGAGCAGTTCTTC
16	TRBD1	TRBV6-2/TRBV6-3	few	TRBJ2-3	CASSYGTGGRTDTQYF	TGTGCCAGCAGTTATGGGACAGGGGGCAGGACAGATACGCAGTATTTT
12	.	TRBV28	.	TRBJ2-5	CASSFVREGQYF	TGTGCCAGCAGTTTTGTCCGGGAAGGGCAGTACTTC
15	TRBD2	TRBV29-1	.	TRBJ2-1	CSVEDDRGRGGEQFF	TGCAGCGTTGAAGATGATCGAGGGAGGGGCGGTGAGCAGTTCTTC
14	TRBD1	TRBV15	few	TRBJ2-7	CATSRDRPTYEQYF	TGTGCCACCAGCAGGGACAGGCCTACCTACGAGCAGTACTTC
15	.	TRBV5-5	few	TRBJ2-1	CASSLSSGTNYEQFF	TGTGCCAGCAGCTTGTCTTCCGGGACCAACTATGAGCAGTTCTTC
13	TRBD2	TRBV28	.	TRBJ2-7	CDSSLTGTSAQDF	TGTGACAGCAGTTTAACCGGGACTAGCGCGCAGGACTTC
12	.	TRBV20-1	.	TRBJ2-5	CSARDQGGEQYF	TGCAGTGCTAGAGATCAGGGAGGTGAGCAGTACTTC
13	.	TRBV20-1	.	TRBJ2-5	CSANRTPQETQYF	TGCAGTGCAAATAGGACACCACAAGAGACCCAGTACTTC
17	.	TRBV2	few	TRBJ2-6	CASSLRDTLSGANVLTF	TGTGCCAGCAGTCTGCGGGACACCCTCTCTGGGGCCAACGTCCTGACTTTC
13	.	TRBV5-1	.	TRBJ2-1	CASSLFSDSEQFF	TGCGCCAGCAGCTTGTTCTCGGACAGTGAGCAGTTCTTC
20	TRBD1	TRBV6-5	few	TRBJ1-1	CASSYSGLSTGEWGNTEAFF	TGTGCCAGCAGTTACTCGGGTTTGTCTACAGGGGAATGGGGGAACACTGAAGCTTTCTTT
14	.	TRBV12-5	few	TRBJ2-7	CASGSVAESYEQYF	TGTGCTAGTGGTTCCGTAGCGGAGTCCTACGAGCAGTACTTC
16	TRBD1	TRBV27	.	TRBJ1-5	CASSSQGRYSNQPQHF	TGTGCCAGCAGTTCACAGGGGAGGTACAGCAATCAGCCCCAGCATTTT
17	TRBD1	TRBV20-1	.	TRBJ2-1	CSARGRTRTGIANEQFF	TGCAGTGCTAGAGGACGAACCAGGACAGGAATAGCCAATGAGCAGTTCTTC
14	.	TRBV6-5	.	TRBJ2-1	CASSRDIPYNEQFF	TGTGCCAGCAGTCGGGATATTCCCTACAATGAGCAGTTCTTC
17	TRBD2	TRBV28	.	TRBJ2-2	CASSGLAGGPHTGELFF	TGTGCCAGCAGCGGTCTAGCGGGAGGTCCTCACACCGGGGAGCTGTTTTTT
13	.	TRBV15	.	TRBJ2-5	CATSPRRRETQYF	TGTGCCACCAGCCCTAGGAGGCGCGAGACCCAGTACTTC
17	TRBD2	TRBV27	few	TRBJ2-3	CASSWVVTSGSTDTQYF	TGTGCCAGCAGTTGGGTGGTGACTAGCGGGAGCACAGATACGCAGTATTTT
16	.	TRBV27	.	TRBJ2-3	CASKRRGTEGTDTQYF	TGTGCCAGCAAAAGACGGGGCACGGAGGGCACAGATACGCAGTATTTT
13	.	TRBV6-1	.	TRBJ1-2	CASSERRTLSYTF	TGTGCCAGCAGTGAAAGACGGACTTTGAGCTACACCTTC
18	.	TRBV4-3	few	TRBJ1-2	CASSQDRGIRYTNYGYTF	TGCGCCAGCAGCCAAGATCGGGGGATTAGATATACTAACTATGGCTACACCTTC
14	.	TRBV12-3/TRBV12-4	few	TRBJ2-7	CASSFPASPYEQYF	TGTGCCAGCAGTTTCCCTGCGAGCCCCTACGAGCAGTACTTC
15	TRBD1	TRBV7-9	few	TRBJ2-7	CASAGDRGHPYEQYF	TGTGCCAGCGCGGGCGACAGGGGCCATCCCTACGAGCAGTACTTC
16	TRBD2	TRBV7-2	.	TRBJ2-3	CASRPQGTLAGDTQYF	TGTGCCAGCAGACCACAGGGTACACTAGCGGGAGATACGCAGTATTTT
15	TRBD2	TRBV12-3/TRBV12-4	few	TRBJ2-1	CASSLSRLAGVQQFF	TGTGCCAGCAGTTTATCTCGGCTAGCGGGAGTACAGCAGTTCTTC
13	.	TRBV5-1	.	TRBJ2-6	CASSLDTSNVLTF	TGCGCCAGCAGCTTGGACACCTCCAACGTCCTGACTTTC
14	.	TRBV20-1	few	TRBJ1-5	CSARDPKTHQPQHF	TGCAGTGCTAGAGATCCAAAAACACATCAGCCCCAGCATTTT
13	.	TRBV7-2	.	TRBJ1-2	CASPWEQNYGYTF	TGTGCCAGCCCATGGGAACAAAACTATGGCTACACCTTC
15	.	TRBV27	.	TRBJ2-1	CASSPTTLTYNEQFF	TGTGCCAGCAGTCCTACTACGCTGACCTACAATGAGCAGTTCTTC
14	.	TRBV9	.	TRBJ2-5	CASSANLGHREQYF	TGTGCCAGCAGCGCCAATTTGGGCCACCGTGAGCAGTACTTC
11	.	TRBV12-3/TRBV12-4	.	TRBJ1-2	CASRHSGGYTF	TGTGCCAGCAGGCACTCTGGTGGCTACACCTTC
16	.	TRBV5-1	.	TRBJ1-1	CASSAWDGIMNTEAFF	TGCGCCAGCAGCGCCTGGGACGGAATTATGAACACTGAAGCTTTCTTT
15	.	TRBV11-2	.	TRBJ2-1	CASSLVGGVQNEQFF	TGTGCCAGCAGCTTAGTGGGGGGAGTGCAAAATGAGCAGTTCTTC
15	TRBD1	TRBV5-1	.	TRBJ2-1	CASRGGTGVYNEQFF	TGCGCCAGCAGAGGCGGGACAGGTGTGTACAATGAGCAGTTCTTC
14	TRBD1	TRBV7-9	few	TRBJ1-4	CASSPGQPNEKLFF	TGTGCCAGCAGCCCGGGACAGCCAAATGAAAAACTGTTTTTT
15	TRBD2	TRBV7-6	few	TRBJ2-1	CASSLAGVYVYEQFF	TGTGCCAGCAGTCTAGCGGGAGTCTATGTCTATGAGCAGTTCTTC
14	.	TRBV27	few	TRBJ2-7	CASSFGQVGYEQYF	TGTGCCAGCAGTTTCGGCCAGGTTGGCTACGAGCAGTACTTC